This T cell receptor (beta chain) was identified in a study of blood T cells in healthy people across ages (dated by TCRdb to 2013 to 2016). Turning to the overall study: In model experiments, template switching captured roughly one uniquely barcoded TCR beta cDNA molecule for every two T cells. Using deep sequencing normalized with unique cDNA molecular identifiers, the study measured how TCR beta repertoire diversity changes with age. Donors were grouped into four age groups: young (average roughly 15 years), middle-aged (39), aged (around 66) and long-lived (approximately 78). To avoid experimental bias, donors of different ages were randomly spread across the sequencing lanes. Using the same blood draw, the study looked at two additional independent replicas of 1 million unique cDNA reads for two donors, one aged 18 to 30 and the other aged 80 or older. Here is what the overall study found, with its caveats: The CMV infection status of donors was not known, potentially confounding age-related changes in expanded clonotypes. Compared with the aged group, the long-lived group had more naive CD4+ T cells, fewer expanded clones and increased TCR diversity, suggesting age selection. Observed TCR beta diversity correlated strongly with the percentage of naive T cells measured by flow cytometry. Since profiling was done on bulk unsorted PBMCs, naive and antigen-experienced compartments could not be conclusively compared. As age increased, observed TCR beta diversity per million T cells dropped in a roughly linear way, and a significant reduction was already evident by age roughly 36. Estimates of total diversity based on one million sequenced T cells were considered lower bounds and underestimates.

Concerning this clonotype itself: Its binding antigen is unknown. No much larger clone exists at a distance of one base, and base qualities are not known.

CDR3 length: 13 amino acids, cysteine to phenylalanine. Of the read, only the CDR3 DNA is kept; its 39 bases are in frame from base 1. The V end loses 0 bases and the J end loses 5 bases, and a stretch of 8 bases separates them. The germline V gene gives CDR1 as SGHRS and CDR2 as YFSETQ. The donors were roughly 39 Caucasian individuals from Russia, aged roughly 6 to 100 years, who were systemically healthy. Approximately 9 milliliters of peripheral blood were collected from each donor into EDTA-treated Vacutainer tubes. Ficoll-Paque density-gradient centrifugation was used to isolate PBMCs, with at least 6.5 million per sample. Total RNA, at least 5.5 micrograms per sample, was extracted from PBMCs with Trizol reagent. The percentages of naive CD45RAhigh/CD27high T cells were determined by flow cytometry on a PBMC aliquot from every donor. The library relied on 5' RACE. The reads were generated on an Illumina HiSeq 2500. A second PCR of about 6 to 11 cycles was run with a J-beta primer mix and a sample-barcoded 5' primer. A template-switch 5' adaptor carrying 12 random nucleotides introduced a unique molecular identifier onto each TCR beta cDNA molecule. Each sample yielded at least 3 million CDR3-containing paired-end reads. First-strand cDNA synthesis was performed from all RNA using the Mint cDNA synthesis kit, with priming by a TRBC-specific oligonucleotide. Following uracil-DNA glycosylase treatment, a first 18-cycle PCR with universal primers M1SS and BC2_uni_R was performed on all cDNA. The original methods were these. Normalization of each sample was performed by random selection of 1 million high-quality reads, each carrying a distinct molecular identifier. Instead of being binned into consensus sequences, reads with shared molecular identifiers were discarded. MiTCR, set to a Q25 quality threshold and the strictest error-elimination algorithm, was used for CDR3 identification, clonotype clustering and error correction. A nonparametric unseen species model with Euler transformation was used to estimate lower-bound total TCR beta diversity. TCRdb applied fastp at Q25 and MiXCR to the public reads, then kept only in-frame beta chains. Duplicate CDR3 protein sequences are folded into a single record with the most common DNA and genes. These V and J calls are TCRdb output, not the study's own analysis. For this sample the table gives hundreds of thousands of distinct CDR3 sequences, of which 35% to 50% were detected only once. The ten biggest clones cover approximately 29% of the sample.

The specimen was blood. The origin of this receptor is a man older than 75 in good health. Rearrangement joined TRBV5-1 to TRBJ2-5, with no reliable assignment of the D segment. The bases read TGCGCCAGCAGCTTGGACGCCGGGGAGACCCAGTACTTC. This sequence encodes CASSLDAGETQYF.